This T cell receptor (beta chain) was observed in a study of PD-1 blockade in classical Hodgkin lymphoma. Study-wide findings and caveats: Complete responders showed a baseline diversity that resembled the diversity of newly diagnosed patients. Newly diagnosed patients were said to have less baseline TCR diversity than healthy donors did. Patients who initiated nivolumab within 1 year of ASCT were excluded.

Each patient relapsed following autologous stem cell transplantation, and prior brentuximab vedotin exposure differed. Complete response, partial response or progressive disease constituted the best responses recorded. Profiled with immunoSEQ multiplex PCR; TCRdb holds only in-frame clones, not every one. The sample lists around 40,000 clones, around 78% occurring once. Concerning this clone itself: The target antigen is unknown.

Trimming took off 4 bases at V and 2 bases at J, with 13 bases between the two ends. Germline lookup yields CDR1 SNHLY and CDR2 FYNNEI. The CDR3 runs 15 residues. The receptor was isolated from a human donor with classical Hodgkin lymphoma. The input for sequencing was peripheral blood mononuclear cells (PBMCs), taken at baseline. This sequence joins TRBV2 and TRBJ2-3; a weak D match, TRBD1 (6 bases). CDR3 loop: CASSVTGIYTDTQYF. In DNA, the CDR3 is TGTGCCAGCAGTGTGACAGGCATTTACACAGATACGCAGTATTTT.